Shown below are 30 T cell receptor beta chains from a single sample sequenced in a study of post-analysis software for immune sequencing data. No antigen is known for these receptors. TCR beta cDNA libraries included unique molecular identifiers. TCRdb redid the calling of the PCR reads with MiXCR, one entry per CDR3 protein. The table shows about 430,000 distinct CDR3 sequences, with more than 30% occurring only once. General study results and limits: Controls had lower frequencies than patients of 4 or 5 TRBV segments, which included TRBV5-6, TRBV5-1 and TRBV20-1.

The specimen was blood. These receptors were taken from a girl aged 2-10 years with multiple sclerosis.

The CDR3 nucleotides are TGTGCCAGCAGTCCATGGACAGGAATATCCTTATCCTACGAGCAGTACTTC. This sequence encodes CASSPWTGISLSYEQYF. The V call is TRBV12-3 or TRBV12-4, the J call TRBJ2-7; 7 nucleotides align to TRBD1. CDR3 length: 17 residues. With V trimmed by 5 bases and J by 1 base, 14 bases remained unmatched.

This clonotype was seen more than once but under ten times. V usage is TRBV11-2 and J usage is TRBJ1-2; D remains unclear. The germline CDR1 and CDR2 sequences are SGHAT and FQNNGV. V was shortened by 0 bases and J by 1 base, with 9 bases between the two germline ends. This CDR3 spans 15 amino acids. The DNA for the CDR3 is TGTGCCAGCAGCTTAGAACTTGACCTTAACTATGGCTACACCTTC. Translated: CASSLELDLNYGYTF.

The rearrangement joins TRBV29-1 to TRBJ1-1; D may be TRBD1 (5 bases). CDR1 and CDR2 from the germline V gene are SQVTM and ANQGSEA. The CDR3 is made up of 11 amino acids. V dropped 8 bases and J dropped 7 bases, with 14 bases sitting between them. The CDR3 DNA sequence: TGCAGCTCGGGGGTGGCGGGTGAAGCTTTCTTT. Amino acid sequence: CSSGVAGEAFF.

This clonotype occurred a few times. The V gene is TRBV25-1, the J gene TRBJ2-7; tentatively, D is TRBD1 (6 bases). Between the trimmed V and J ends, which lost 3 bases and 3 bases, there was a span of 9 bases. Per the germline V gene, CDR1 is MGHDK and CDR2 is SYGVNS. The CDR3 loop spans 13 amino acids. In nucleotides, the CDR3 is TGTGCCAGCAGTGACCGGGACAACTACGAGCAGTACTTC. This sequence encodes CASSDRDNYEQYF.

The rearrangement uses TRBV20-1 and TRBJ2-3; 12 bases are shared with TRBD2. The CDR3 is 13 residues long. The germline V gene has CDR1 DFQATT and CDR2 SNEGSKA (reference sequence). This chain's CDR3 is CSYRLAGVDTQYF. The DNA of the CDR3 is TGCAGCTACCGACTAGCGGGAGTAGATACGCAGTATTTT.

This clonotype occurred a few times. This chain links TRBV13 with TRBJ1-2; 8 positions match TRBD1. The CDR3 runs to 15 residues. After removal of 1 base from V and 7 bases from J, the junction contained 8 bases not matched to a gene. Germline V gene lookup returns CDR1 PRHDT and CDR2 FYEKMQ (reference sequence). CDR3 in DNA: TGTGCCAGCAGCTTAGAACAGGGGGTCGCTGGTGGCTACACCTTC. It codes for CASSLEQGVAGGYTF.

This clonotype was detected only a few times. The rearrangement uses TRBV6-5 and TRBJ2-7; 8 bases fit TRBD1. The V and J ends lost 0 bases and 2 bases, in that order; junction bases with no gene match: 6. Per germline, CDR1 MNHEY and CDR2 SVGAGI. The CDR3 is made up of 16 amino acids. CDR3 region: CASSYSMSGGPYEQYF. The CDR3 nucleotides are TGTGCCAGCAGTTACTCGATGTCAGGGGGCCCCTACGAGCAGTACTTC.

This clonotype came up a few times. The chain uses TRBV4-2 and TRBJ2-3; no clear D gene. V was trimmed by 3 bases and J by 1 base, leaving 14 bases between them. The CDR3 covers 16 residues. Germline assignment: CDR1 LGHNA and CDR2 YNFKEQ. CDR3 sequence reads: CASSQGSRWGTDTQYF. In DNA, the CDR3 is TGTGCCAGCAGCCAGGGTTCCAGGTGGGGCACAGATACGCAGTATTTT.

DNA of the CDR3: TGTGCCAGCAGCCAGACTAAGAGGAAAAACATTCAGTACTTC. Amino acids: CASSQTKRKNIQYF. This chain joins TRBV16 and TRBJ2-4; D may be TRBD2 (5 bases). The germline V gene encodes CDR1 KGHSY and CDR2 FQNENV. The CDR3 runs to 14 residues. The V gene lost 3 bases and the J gene lost 4 bases, with 10 bases spanning the gap.

The sample holds a few counts of this clonotype. The chain couples TRBV20-1 to TRBJ2-7; 8 bases are shared with TRBD1. CDR3 length: 15 amino acids. Germline CDR1 DFQATT, CDR2 SNEGSKA (reference sequence). J gave up 5 bases and V 0 bases, and 9 bases lay outside the gene matches. This CDR3 reads CSARDHGQGVHEQYF. In nucleotides, the CDR3 is TGCAGTGCTAGAGATCACGGACAGGGCGTCCACGAGCAGTACTTC.

This clonotype appeared a single time. The chain carries TRBV7-6 and TRBJ2-1; TRBD2 matches at 8 bases. From germline, CDR1 is SGHVS and CDR2 FNYEAQ. J gave up 7 bases and V 1 base, and 3 bases lay outside the gene matches. This CDR3 comprises 14 residues. CDR3 nucleotide sequence: TGTGCCAGCAGCTTAGAGCGGGGGCTTAATGAGCAGTTCTTC. It codes for CASSLERGLNEQFF. The full variable domain, rest sourced from reference TRBV7-6 and TRBJ2-1, is GAGVSQSPRYKVTKRGQDVALRCDPISGHVSLYWYRQALGQGPEFLTYFNYEAQQDKSGLPNDRFSAERPEGSISTLTIQRTEQRDSAMYRCASSLERGLNEQFFGPGTRLTVL.

There are a few counts of this clonotype. V is TRBV7-9 and J is TRBJ2-3; D not resolved. The CDR3 is 15 amino acids. Germline assignment: CDR1 SEHNR and CDR2 FQNEAQ (reference sequence). Trimming pared 5 bases from V and 4 bases from J, leaving 16 bases between. In nucleotides, the CDR3 is TGTGCCAGCAGCGAGACACCCGAGGTCGCAGATACGCAGTATTTT. It specifies CASSETPEVADTQYF. Variable domain in full (rest from reference TRBV7-9 and TRBJ2-3): DTGVSQNPRHKITKRGQNVTFRCDPISEHNRLYWYRQTLGQGPEFLTYFQNEAQLEKSRLLSDRFSAERPKGSFSTLEIQRTEQGDSAMYLCASSETPEVADTQYFGPGTRLTVL.

The sample holds a few counts of this clonotype. J is TRBJ2-7 and V is TRBV12-3 or TRBV12-4, with D hard to call. Trimming cost V 3 bases and J 1 base, with 10 bases left between them. This CDR3 region has 14 residues. The CDR3 region is CASSLIEESYEQYF. In DNA, the CDR3 is TGTGCCAGCAGTTTGATTGAAGAATCCTACGAGCAGTACTTC.

V and J are TRBV20-1 and TRBJ1-2, with TRBD1 identical over 8 bases. There are 14 residues in the CDR3. The junction had 11 bases not matched to a gene; V was cut back by 6 bases and J by 5 bases. From germline, CDR1 is DFQATT and CDR2 SNEGSKA (reference sequence). The CDR3 sequence is CSASIRDRPYGYTF. The CDR3 bases are TGCAGTGCGAGTATCCGGGACAGGCCTTATGGCTACACCTTC.

The chain carries TRBV11-2 and TRBJ1-2, with D unclear. The V end lost 1 base, the J end lost 7 bases, and 13 bases lay between the germline ends. CDR1 and CDR2 (germline): SGHAT, FQNNGV. The CDR3 spans 14 residues. The CDR3 region has the DNA TGTGCCAGCAGCTTAGTGGGGTTCGGTCTTGGCTACACCTTC. Translating it yields CASSLVGFGLGYTF.

This clonotype occurred a few times. The gene calls are TRBV6-5 and TRBJ1-2, with D unresolved. The germline V gene has CDR1 MNHEY and CDR2 SVGAGI. Trimming left V 6 bases short and J 6 bases short, with 14 bases between. The length of the CDR3 is 13 residues. The chain's CDR3 is CASSHGPYDGYTF. The CDR3 DNA follows: TGTGCCAGCAGCCATGGGCCTTACGATGGCTACACCTTC.

This chain connects TRBV13 to TRBJ2-3; D might be TRBD1 (6 bases). Germline assignment: CDR1 PRHDT and CDR2 FYEKMQ (reference sequence). CDR3 length equals 15 residues. Deletions cut 5 bases from V and 2 bases from J, with 14 bases between. CDR3 sequence reads: CASSPSRDTTDTQYF. The DNA for the CDR3 is TGTGCCAGCAGCCCTAGCCGGGACACCACAGATACGCAGTATTTT.

This clonotype occurred once. The chain carries TRBV29-1 and TRBJ2-5; unclear D gene. The assigned J gene may be wrong: the sequence end matches TRBJ2-7 better. Germline V gene lookup returns CDR1 SQVTM and CDR2 ANQGSEA. The CDR3 has 13 residues. CDR3 DNA sequence: TGCAGCGTTGAAGGGGGTGTACTGGGCGAGCAGTACTTC. It codes for CSVEGGVLGEQYF.

The V and J genes are TRBV29-1 and TRBJ2-1; D is ambiguous. Trimming cost V 5 bases and J 6 bases, with 14 bases left between them. Germline loops: CDR1 SQVTM, CDR2 ANQGSEA. The CDR3 runs to 13 residues. The chain's CDR3 is CSVSGPLGNEQFF. The CDR3 region has the DNA TGCAGCGTTTCCGGACCTCTGGGCAATGAGCAGTTCTTC.

The chain couples TRBV29-1 to TRBJ2-5; D is perhaps TRBD1 (6 bases). V lost 5 bases and J lost 2, with 15 bases in between. The CDR3 totals 14 residues. From germline, CDR1 is SQVTM and CDR2 ANQGSEA. CDR3 sequence: CSVPGHLKQETQYF. The CDR3, as DNA: TGCAGCGTTCCGGGACACCTAAAACAAGAGACCCAGTACTTC.

This clonotype was picked up a small number of times. The V and J genes are TRBV10-3 and TRBJ1-6; unclear D gene. Trimming took 0 bases from V and 7 from J, leaving 13 bases between them. The CDR3 is 16 amino acids. Germline loops: CDR1 ENHRY, CDR2 SYGVKD. The DNA for the CDR3 is TGTGCCATCAGTGAGTCATGGTCCTCCTTGAATTCACCCCTCCACTTT. Encoded protein: CAISESWSSLNSPLHF.

This clonotype was counted only a few times. This rearrangement joins TRBV20-1 to TRBJ1-6, with a possible D match to TRBD1 (6 bases). The germline V and J ends were trimmed by 4 bases and 5 bases, with 12 bases remaining between them. Looked up from germline, CDR1 is DFQATT and CDR2 is SNEGSKA (reference sequence). The CDR3 is 14 amino acids. This CDR3 is CSATDRRNNSPLHF. The CDR3, as DNA: TGCAGTGCTACCGACAGGCGGAATAATTCACCCCTCCACTTT.

J is TRBJ2-7 and V is TRBV2, with unresolved D. The CDR3 length is 14 residues. Trimming stripped 2 bases from V and 0 bases from J, with 8 bases between. CDR1 and CDR2 (germline): SNHLY, FYNNEI. CDR3 protein: CASSELVRSYEQYF. CDR3 coding DNA: TGTGCCAGCAGTGAATTGGTCCGCTCCTACGAGCAGTACTTC.

This clonotype was seen a few times. The chain is built from TRBV29-1 and TRBJ1-1; D may be TRBD1 (5 bases). The germline V and J ends were trimmed by 5 bases and 0 bases, with 22 bases remaining between them. Per the germline V gene, CDR1 is SQVTM and CDR2 is ANQGSEA. This CDR3 is 17 amino acids long. The CDR3 sequence: CSVNWIGQGLMNTEAFF. In nucleotides, the CDR3 is TGCAGCGTTAATTGGATTGGGCAGGGCCTGATGAACACTGAAGCTTTCTTT.

The CDR3 loop is CASSQGREGNYGYTF. In nucleotides, the CDR3 is TGCGCCAGCAGCCAAGGACGGGAGGGAAACTATGGCTACACCTTC. The gene calls are TRBV4-3 and TRBJ1-2; D unclear. CDR3 length: 15 residues. Germline V lookup: CDR1 LGHNA, CDR2 YSLEER. With 1 base removed from V and 2 bases from J, the gap between germline ends came to 11 bases.

V usage is TRBV6-5 and J usage is TRBJ2-7; 7 positions match TRBD1. Germline V gene sequence: CDR1 MNHEY, CDR2 SVGAGI. The CDR3 is made up of 15 amino acids. V shed 2 bases, J shed 4 bases, and the junction held 8 bases outside the gene matches. The CDR3 loop reads CASSYGRGGTYEQYF. The CDR3 region has the DNA TGTGCCAGCAGTTACGGTAGAGGGGGCACGTACGAGCAGTACTTC.

The rearrangement uses TRBV5-1 and TRBJ2-5; TRBD2 matches 12 bases. This CDR3 contains 16 residues. From germline, CDR1 is SGHRS and CDR2 YFSETQ. Trimming removed 0 bases from V and 2 bases from J; junction bases left unmatched: 2. CDR3 DNA: TGCGCCAGCAGCTTGGTACTAGCGGGGGGACAAGAGACCCAGTACTTC. Protein product: CASSLVLAGGQETQYF.

This clonotype has ten or more counts. The chain joins TRBV29-1 to TRBJ2-7; D remains unclear. This CDR3 region has 10 residues. CDR1 is SQVTM and CDR2 is ANQGSEA in the germline V gene. Trimming took 4 bases from V and 4 from J, leaving 5 bases between them. The CDR3 spells CSVADYEQYF. CDR3 DNA sequence: TGCAGCGTTGCCGATTACGAGCAGTACTTC.

To note about this clonotype: The CDR3 carries no conserved terminal phenylalanine or tryptophan, so it likely arises from a read error. The J gene is TRBJ2-5, the V gene TRBV7-9; no firm D call. Germline CDR1 SEHNR, CDR2 FQNEAQ (reference sequence). The CDR3 length is 16 residues. Trimming removed 5 bases at V and 5 bases at J, with 21 bases between. The CDR3 DNA reads TGTGCCAGCAGCACCAGGCCACGCTACGATGTGGAGACCCAGTACATC. Translating it yields CASSTRPRYDVETQYI.

This clonotype was counted once. The chain employs TRBV28 and TRBJ2-1; D may be TRBD1 (5 bases). Trimming removed 7 bases at V and 4 bases at J, with 14 bases between. The CDR3 spans 14 residues. Germline V gene sequence: CDR1 MDHEN, CDR2 SYDVKM. The DNA of the CDR3 is TGTGCCAGCAATCCCTCAGGGATTTACAATGAGCAGTTCTTC. Translated, it gives CASNPSGIYNEQFF.